The following is a TCR beta chain sequence with its context. Its antigen is still unknown. Individual cDNA molecules were tagged with unique molecular identifiers, the study reported. TCRdb recomputed calls from the 5' RACE reads with MiXCR, one row per CDR3 protein. The sample has 40,000 to 45,000 distinct CDR3 sequences, over 4% seen once. This record belongs to a study of early T cells in non-severe SARS-CoV-2 infection. Study in general: Chains were not paired, and sequencing was done on bulk RNA from unsorted whole blood.

Germline V lookup: CDR1 SGHAT, CDR2 FQNNGV. The V gene lost 5 bases and the J gene lost 2 bases, with 18 bases spanning the gap. The CDR3 spans 16 residues. Broader study findings: CD4 and private specificities were missed by VDJdb matching, which favored anti-spike CD8 responses.

The chain links TRBV11-2 to TRBJ2-5; the D gene could be TRBD1 or TRBD2 (7 bases each). The sequence was collected from an adult who was a healthcare worker with PCR-confirmed SARS-CoV-2 infection or an uninfected control (not recorded which). The sequenced material came from whole blood. CDR3 protein: CASSPRQGGVQETQYF. The DNA for the CDR3 is TGTGCCAGCAGCCCACGACAGGGAGGGGTTCAAGAGACCCAGTACTTC.